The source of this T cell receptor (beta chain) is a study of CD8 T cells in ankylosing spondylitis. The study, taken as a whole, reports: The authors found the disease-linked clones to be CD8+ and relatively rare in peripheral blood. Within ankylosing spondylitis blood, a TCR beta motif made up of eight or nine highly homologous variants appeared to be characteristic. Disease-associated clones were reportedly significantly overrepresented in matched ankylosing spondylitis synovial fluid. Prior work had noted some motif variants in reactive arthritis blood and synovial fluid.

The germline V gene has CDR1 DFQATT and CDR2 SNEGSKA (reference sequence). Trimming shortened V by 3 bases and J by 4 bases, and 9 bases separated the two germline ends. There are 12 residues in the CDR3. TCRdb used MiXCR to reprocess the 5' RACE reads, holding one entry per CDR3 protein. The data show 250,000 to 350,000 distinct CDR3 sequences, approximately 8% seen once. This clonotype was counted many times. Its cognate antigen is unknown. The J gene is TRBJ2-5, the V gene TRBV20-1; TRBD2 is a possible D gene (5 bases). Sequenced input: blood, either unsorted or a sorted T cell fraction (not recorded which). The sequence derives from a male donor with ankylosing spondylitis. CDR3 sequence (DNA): TGCAGTGCTAGCCACGCGGGAGAGACCCAGTACTTC. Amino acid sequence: CSASHAGETQYF.